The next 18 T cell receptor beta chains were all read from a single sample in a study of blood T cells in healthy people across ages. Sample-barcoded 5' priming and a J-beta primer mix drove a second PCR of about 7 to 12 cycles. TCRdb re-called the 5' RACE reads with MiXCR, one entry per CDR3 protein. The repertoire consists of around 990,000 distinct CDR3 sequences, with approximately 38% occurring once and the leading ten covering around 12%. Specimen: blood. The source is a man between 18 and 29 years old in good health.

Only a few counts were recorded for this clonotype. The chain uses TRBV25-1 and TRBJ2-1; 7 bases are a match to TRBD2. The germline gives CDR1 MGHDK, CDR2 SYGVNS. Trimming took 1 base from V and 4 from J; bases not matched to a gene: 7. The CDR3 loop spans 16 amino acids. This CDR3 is CASSELGSGSYNEQFF. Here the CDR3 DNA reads TGTGCCAGCAGTGAATTAGGTAGCGGGTCTTACAATGAGCAGTTCTTC.

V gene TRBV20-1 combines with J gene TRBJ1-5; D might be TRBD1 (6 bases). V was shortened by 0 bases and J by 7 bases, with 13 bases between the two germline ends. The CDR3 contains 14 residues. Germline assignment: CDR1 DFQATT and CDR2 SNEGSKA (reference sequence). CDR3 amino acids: CSARDPGEGQPQHF. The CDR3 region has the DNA TGCAGTGCTAGAGATCCAGGGGAGGGCCAGCCCCAGCATTTT.

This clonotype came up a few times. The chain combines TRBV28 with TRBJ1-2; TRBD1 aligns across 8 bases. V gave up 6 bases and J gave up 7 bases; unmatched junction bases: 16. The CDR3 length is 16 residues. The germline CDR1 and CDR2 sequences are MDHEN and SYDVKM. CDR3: CASSPPGQGYLGGYTF. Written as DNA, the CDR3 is TGTGCCAGCAGCCCCCCAGGACAGGGCTATCTTGGTGGCTACACCTTC.

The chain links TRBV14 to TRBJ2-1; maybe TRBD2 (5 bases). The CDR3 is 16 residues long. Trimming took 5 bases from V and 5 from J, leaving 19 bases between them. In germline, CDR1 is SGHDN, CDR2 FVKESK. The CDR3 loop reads CASSFEGYGVNNEQFF. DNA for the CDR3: TGTGCCAGCAGCTTCGAAGGTTACGGGGTGAACAATGAGCAGTTCTTC. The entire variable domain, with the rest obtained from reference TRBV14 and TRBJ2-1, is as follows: EAGVTQFPSHSVIEKGQTVTLRCDPISGHDNLYWYRRVMGKEIKFLLHFVKESKQDESGMPNNRFLAERTGGTYSTLKVQPAELEDSGVYFCASSFEGYGVNNEQFFGPGTRLTVL.

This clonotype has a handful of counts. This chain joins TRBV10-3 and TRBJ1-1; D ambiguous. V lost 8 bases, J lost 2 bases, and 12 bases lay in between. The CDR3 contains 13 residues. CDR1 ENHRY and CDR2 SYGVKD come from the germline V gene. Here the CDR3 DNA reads TGTGCCATCTCAACGGACCCAAACACTGAAGCTTTCTTT. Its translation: CAISTDPNTEAFF.

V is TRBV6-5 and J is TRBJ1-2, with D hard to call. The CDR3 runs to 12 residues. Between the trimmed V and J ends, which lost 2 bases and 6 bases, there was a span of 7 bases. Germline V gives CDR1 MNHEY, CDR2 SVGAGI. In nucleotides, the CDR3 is TGTGCCAGCAGTTACAACCAGGATGGCTACACCTTC. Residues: CASSYNQDGYTF.

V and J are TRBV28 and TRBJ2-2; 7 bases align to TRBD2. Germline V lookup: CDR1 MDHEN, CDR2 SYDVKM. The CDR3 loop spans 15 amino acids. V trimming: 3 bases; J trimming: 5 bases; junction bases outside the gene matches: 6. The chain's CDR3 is CASSFGGEKTGELFF. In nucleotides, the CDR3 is TGTGCCAGCAGTTTTGGGGGGGAGAAAACCGGGGAGCTGTTTTTT.

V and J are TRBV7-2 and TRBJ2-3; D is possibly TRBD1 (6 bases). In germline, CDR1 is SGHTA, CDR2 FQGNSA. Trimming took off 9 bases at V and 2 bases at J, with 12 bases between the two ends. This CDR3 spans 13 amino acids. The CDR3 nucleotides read TGTGCCAGTTTAACAGGGATCACAGATACGCAGTATTTT. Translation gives CASLTGITDTQYF.

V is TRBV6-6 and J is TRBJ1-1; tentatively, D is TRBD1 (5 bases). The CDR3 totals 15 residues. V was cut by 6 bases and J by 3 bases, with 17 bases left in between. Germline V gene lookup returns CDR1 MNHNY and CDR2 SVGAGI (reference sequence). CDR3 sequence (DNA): TGTGCCAGCAGAGACCGACAGAGGGCACACACTGAAGCTTTCTTT. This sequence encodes CASRDRQRAHTEAFF.

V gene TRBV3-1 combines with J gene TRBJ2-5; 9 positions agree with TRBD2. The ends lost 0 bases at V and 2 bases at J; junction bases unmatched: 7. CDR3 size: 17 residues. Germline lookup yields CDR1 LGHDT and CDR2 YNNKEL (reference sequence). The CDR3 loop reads CASSQDLDSGGQETQYF. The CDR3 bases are TGTGCCAGCAGCCAAGATCTTGATAGCGGGGGTCAAGAGACCCAGTACTTC.

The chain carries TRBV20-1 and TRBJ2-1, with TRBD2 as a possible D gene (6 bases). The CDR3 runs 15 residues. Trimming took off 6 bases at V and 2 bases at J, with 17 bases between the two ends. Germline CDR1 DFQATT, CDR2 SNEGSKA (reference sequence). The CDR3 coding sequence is TGCAGTGCCCCGGAAAAGGGGAGGCCCTACAATGAGCAGTTCTTC. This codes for CSAPEKGRPYNEQFF.

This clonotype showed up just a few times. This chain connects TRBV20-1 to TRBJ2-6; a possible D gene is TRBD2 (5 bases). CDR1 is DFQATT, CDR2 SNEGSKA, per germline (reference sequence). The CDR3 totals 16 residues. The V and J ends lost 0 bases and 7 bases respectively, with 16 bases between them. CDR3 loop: CSARDRSGLSANVLTF. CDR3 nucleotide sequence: TGCAGTGCTAGAGATCGGAGCGGACTTAGCGCCAACGTCCTGACTTTC.

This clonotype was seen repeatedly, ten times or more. The CDR3: CSASTLSEGSNEQFF. The CDR3 region has the DNA TGCAGTGCTAGTACCCTCTCGGAGGGTAGCAATGAGCAGTTCTTC. The rearrangement uses TRBV20-1 and TRBJ2-1; TRBD2 might be the D (6 bases). V was pared by 3 bases and J by 6 bases, with 18 bases between. The CDR3 runs 15 residues. CDR1 is DFQATT, CDR2 SNEGSKA, per germline (reference sequence).

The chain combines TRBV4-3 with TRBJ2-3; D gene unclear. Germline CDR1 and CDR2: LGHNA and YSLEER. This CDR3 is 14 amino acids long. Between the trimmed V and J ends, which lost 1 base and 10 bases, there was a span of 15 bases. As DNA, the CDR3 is TGCGCCAGCAGCCAAGGATTCGCCGCCACGGCGCAGTATTTT. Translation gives CASSQGFAATAQYF.

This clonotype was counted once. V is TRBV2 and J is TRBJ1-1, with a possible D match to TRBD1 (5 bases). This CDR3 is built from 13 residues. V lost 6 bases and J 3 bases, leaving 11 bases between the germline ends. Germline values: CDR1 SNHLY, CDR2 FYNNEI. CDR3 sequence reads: CASRMGGDTEAFF. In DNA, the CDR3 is TGTGCCAGCAGGATGGGGGGTGACACTGAAGCTTTCTTT.

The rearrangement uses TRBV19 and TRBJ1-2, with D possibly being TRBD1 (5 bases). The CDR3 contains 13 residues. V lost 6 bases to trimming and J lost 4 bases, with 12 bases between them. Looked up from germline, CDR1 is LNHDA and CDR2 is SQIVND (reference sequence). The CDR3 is CASRSGIGYGYTF. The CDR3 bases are TGTGCCAGTAGATCAGGGATCGGCTATGGCTACACCTTC.

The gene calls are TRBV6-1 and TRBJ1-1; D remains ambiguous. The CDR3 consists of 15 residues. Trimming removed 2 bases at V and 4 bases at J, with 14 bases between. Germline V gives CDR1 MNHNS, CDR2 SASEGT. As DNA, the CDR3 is TGTGCCAGCAGTGAAAATGATTCCTGGGGCACTGAAGCTTTCTTT. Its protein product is CASSENDSWGTEAFF.

This CDR3 is CASSPLGTGESGYTF. CDR3 bases: TGTGCCAGCAGCCCCTTGGGGACAGGCGAGAGTGGCTACACCTTC. The gene calls are TRBV7-2 and TRBJ1-2; 8 nucleotides match TRBD1. Germline V gives CDR1 SGHTA, CDR2 FQGNSA. The V segment lost 5 bases and the J segment 7 bases; nucleotides outside the gene matches: 12. This CDR3 spans 15 amino acids. The whole variable domain, remainder taken from reference TRBV7-2 and TRBJ1-2, is GAGVSQSPSNKVTEKGKDVELRCDPISGHTALYWYRQSLGQGLEFLIYFQGNSAPDKSGLPSDRFSAERTGGSVSTLTIQRTQQEDSAVYLCASSPLGTGESGYTFGSGTRLTVV.